This passage covers 5 T cell receptor beta chains from one sample sequenced in a study of blood T cells in healthy people across ages. Combining a sample-barcoded 5' primer with a J-beta primer mix, a second PCR ran for 7 to 11 cycles. TCRdb reprocessed the 5' RACE reads via MiXCR and lists one record per CDR3 protein. The data show fewer than 1,000,000 distinct CDR3 sequences, under 45% seen once. Material for sequencing was blood. Receptor source: a man aged 55-75 years in good health.

Concerning this clonotype: At one end, the junction sequence differs from germline, possibly due to a read error. The chain has TRBV7-2 and TRBJ2-4; D is possibly TRBD2 (5 bases). The CDR3 is 16 residues long. CDR1 is SGHTA and CDR2 is FQGNSA in the germline V gene. The CDR3 nucleotides read TGTGTCAGCAGCCCGAATCCCGGAGTAGCGAAAAACATTCAGTACTTC. This codes for CVSSPNPGVAKNIQYF.

This CDR3 reads CASSWTVSGNTIYF. The CDR3 coding sequence is TGTGCCAGCAGCTGGACAGTCTCTGGAAACACCATATATTTT. This chain connects TRBV3-1 to TRBJ1-3, with D perhaps TRBD1 (6 bases). Trimming removed 5 bases from V and 0 bases from J, with 8 bases in between. CDR3 length equals 14 residues. Germline CDR1 LGHDT, CDR2 YNNKEL (reference sequence).

About this clonotype itself: At one end, the junction sequence differs from germline, possibly due to a read error. V gene TRBV12-3 or TRBV12-4 combines with J gene TRBJ1-2; possibly TRBD1 for D (6 bases). The CDR3 is 15 amino acids. CDR3 in DNA: TGTGCCAGCAGTTTAGCTACAGGGCGGTCGTATGGCCACACCTTC. Its protein is CASSLATGRSYGHTF.

This clonotype was observed once. The chain uses TRBV9 and TRBJ1-1; 9 bases match TRBD1. CDR1 and CDR2 from the germline V gene are SGDLS and YYNGEE. The CDR3 covers 15 residues. V dropped 0 bases and J dropped 10; count of bases not matched to a gene: 10. In nucleotides, the CDR3 is TGTGCCAGCAGCGTAGCTCCCGACAGGGGGAAGACAGCTTTCTTT. Amino acids: CASSVAPDRGKTAFF.

The rearrangement links TRBV4-3 to TRBJ1-1; the D is unclear. Per the germline V gene, CDR1 is LGHNA and CDR2 is YSLEER. This CDR3 has 13 residues. With 4 bases removed from V and 3 bases from J, the gap between germline ends came to 9 bases. The CDR3 DNA follows: TGCGCCAGCAGCCGAGACACCGACACTGAAGCTTTCTTT. Its translation is CASSRDTDTEAFF.